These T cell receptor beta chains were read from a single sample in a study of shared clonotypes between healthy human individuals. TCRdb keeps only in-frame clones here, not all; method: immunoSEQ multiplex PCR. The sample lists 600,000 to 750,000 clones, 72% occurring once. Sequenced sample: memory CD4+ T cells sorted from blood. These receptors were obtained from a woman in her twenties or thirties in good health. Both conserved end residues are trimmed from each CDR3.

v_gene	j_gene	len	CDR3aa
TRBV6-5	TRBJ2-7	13	ASSYLAGVGYEQY
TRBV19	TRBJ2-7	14	ASSRGGTSGTYEQY
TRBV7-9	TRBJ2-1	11	ASSSSSYNEQF
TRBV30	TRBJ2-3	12	AWSVRQGADTQY
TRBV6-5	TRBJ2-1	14	ASSYSHSGRGSEQF
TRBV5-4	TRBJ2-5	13	ASSLTGSQWETQY
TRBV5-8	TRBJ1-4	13	ASSLLGRMNEKLF
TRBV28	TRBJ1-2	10	ASSLATVGYT
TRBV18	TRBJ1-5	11	ASSRTVNQPQH
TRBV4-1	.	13	ASSHRTGGLYEQY
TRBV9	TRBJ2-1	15	ASSVEPVLVGGNEQF
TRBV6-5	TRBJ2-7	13	ASSYGLAGSYEQY
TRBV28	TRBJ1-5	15	ASSSAGTRGRVQPQH
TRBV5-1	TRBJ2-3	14	ASSPHSGTHTDTQY
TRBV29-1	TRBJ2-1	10	SKPLRNNEQF
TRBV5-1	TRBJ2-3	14	ASSLRSGSSRDTQY
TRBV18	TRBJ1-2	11	ASSPQGADGYT
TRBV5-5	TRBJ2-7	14	ASSSVLQAKAYEQY
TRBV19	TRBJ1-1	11	ASMQPLNTEAF
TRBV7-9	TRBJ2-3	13	ASSSRRTGTDTQY
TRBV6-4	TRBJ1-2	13	ASSDSPTANYGYT
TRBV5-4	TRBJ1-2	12	ASSLGGQGDGYT
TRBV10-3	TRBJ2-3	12	AISESDRADTQY
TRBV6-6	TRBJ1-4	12	ASSWTAINEKLF
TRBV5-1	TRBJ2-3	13	ASSGTGTPFNTQY